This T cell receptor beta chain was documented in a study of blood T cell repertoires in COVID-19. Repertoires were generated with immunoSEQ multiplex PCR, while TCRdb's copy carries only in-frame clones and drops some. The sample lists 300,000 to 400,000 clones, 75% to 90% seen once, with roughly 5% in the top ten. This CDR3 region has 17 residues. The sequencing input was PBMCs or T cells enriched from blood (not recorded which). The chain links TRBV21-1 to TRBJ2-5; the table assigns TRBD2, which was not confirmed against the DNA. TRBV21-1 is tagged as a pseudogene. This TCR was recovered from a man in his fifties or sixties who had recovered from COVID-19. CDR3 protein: CASPLLAGVNIGETQYF. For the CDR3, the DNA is TGTGCCAGCCCACTACTAGCGGGAGTAAATATCGGGGAGACCCAGTACTTC.